This T cell receptor (beta chain) appears in the sequencing data of a study of T cells expressing NK-cell markers. Study at large: HCMV seropositivity characterized most of the eight sequenced donors, and seronegativity one. The study's findings and limits: Similarly, these clonotypes led the CD3+CD56-NKG2C+ fraction as well in a handful of donors.

Comment on this clonotype: Its antigen is currently unknown.

Scientists made TCR beta cDNA using 5'RACE template switching with UMIs. From its re-call of the 5' RACE reads, TCRdb lists each CDR3 protein once, without DNA. The sample totals 550,000 to 600,000 distinct CDR3 sequences. The germline V gene encodes CDR1 DFQATT and CDR2 SNEGSKA (reference sequence). The CDR3 is 12 amino acids. The sequencing input was blood T cells: a sorted CD56 or NKG2C T cell subset, CD4+ or CD8+ T cells, or bulk PBMC T cells (not recorded which). The receptor was derived from a man aged 18 to 35 in good health. The V and J genes are TRBV20-1 and TRBJ2-1. CDR3 region: CSAVSANNEQFF.